This entry describes one T cell receptor (beta chain). Its binding antigen is unknown. Base quality data are lacking; no much larger clone is found one base away. The record originates from a study of T cell responses to AZD1222 COVID-19 vaccine listed by TCRdb under 2021. Background on the whole study: A total of just over 230 trial participants underwent TCR sequencing, of whom about 200 received two doses of AZD1222 and 26 received two doses of the MenACWY control vaccine. Enrollment into the trials was organized by age into subgroups of 18-55, 56-69 and 70-plus years, and those subgroups contained approximately 150, 30 and 60 TCR-sequenced participants, respectively.

Per the publication, the time point label means: about 28 days (+/-7) after the second vaccine dose. Because spike-specific TCR depth and breadth did not differ between the two schedules, AZD1222 recipients who got a second dose at roughly 4 weeks were pooled with those who got a second dose at roughly 12 weeks. Samples from vaccinated people were obtained from the UK trials COV001 and COV002, which included a single-blind randomized controlled phase 2/3 trial of AZD1222 (ChAdOx1 nCoV-19) in healthy adults. Trial participant PBMC samples were collected at day 0 and day 28 after the second dose for TCRbeta chain sequencing. The CDR3 regions of human TCRbeta chains were analyzed by immunosequencing. Concerning the study's data processing: Repertoire TCRs were checked for matches against a reference library of SARS-CoV-2-specific TCRs that had been generated using the MIRA antigen-specificity platform. Breadth meant the fraction of unique TCRs that were SARS-CoV-2-associated, whereas depth meant the fraction of total T cells that were SARS-CoV-2-associated. Using the MIRA data, every spike-specific TCR was mapped to the spike region that the TCR reacted to and assigned to either a CD4 or a CD8 class. Log10-transformed breadth and depth values were compared by one-way ANOVA with Sidak's multiple comparisons tests. The table was pulled from immuneACCESS by TCRdb, which kept in-frame rearrangements only. Such tables lose some clones; where checked, under half of the loss comes from unresolved V genes, and the rest has no known cause. D and trimming come from the DNA, and the V and J calls and clone size come from that table. This sample holds roughly 6,100 clones; around 87% were observed only once. Jointly, the top ten make up 15% of the sample.

The investigation overall reported the following: Participants were mostly white British, with more females than males. The authors suggested clonal diversity may have been underestimated. Because no day 14 peak-response samples were available, the repertoires could be characterized only after the peak T cell response. The whole spike protein was spanned by vaccine-associated CD4 TCRs, and dominant responses were seen in regions 160-218 and 743-854. The 56-69-year group was small, and its depth increase did not reach significance, likely because of low power. Epitopes outside the regions mutated in the B.1.351 and B.1.1.7 variants were reportedly recognized by nearly half of the unique spike-specific TCRs. Conclusions about previously exposed vaccinees were limited because only six AZD1222 recipients were SARS-CoV-2 seropositive at baseline. A significant rise in spike-specific TCR breadth and depth was observed after two AZD1222 doses relative to day 0 and relative to MenACWY recipients.

V loses 4 bases, J loses 6 bases, and the germline ends lie 10 bases apart. The germline V gene (reference sequence) specifies SGHKS as CDR1 and YYEKEE as CDR2. The CDR3 starts with the cysteine, ends with the phenylalanine, and has 12 residues. The entry retains the CDR3 DNA only, 36 bases that are in frame from base 1. The sequence derives from an adult who received the AZD1222 COVID-19 vaccine. Sequencing used peripheral blood, obtained 28 days after the second AZD1222 dose. This sequence uses TRBV5-5 and TRBJ1-1; too little of a D gene remains to name it. Here is the DNA: TGTGCCAGCAGCCCGCCCAGGCCTGAAGCTTTCTTT. Its protein product is CASSPPRPEAFF.